The entry below describes one T cell receptor beta chain. The sample originates from a study of OX40 agonist ivuxolimab in advanced cancers. About the research overall: Subjects had a mean age of about 65 years, with a range of about 23 to 85; around 80% were male. Under the entry rules, prior anti-PD-1, anti-PD-L1 or anti-CTLA-4 therapy was allowed, and 40% had some.

Clones were sequenced by immunoSEQ multiplex PCR, and TCRdb holds only the in-frame ones, with some missing. The sample has around 67,000 clones, 85% seen once. This clonotype was sampled from an adult with an advanced solid tumor such as melanoma, head and neck, liver or kidney cancer. The source material was CD4+ or CD8+ T cells sorted from blood, sampled in a trial of the OX40 agonist ivuxolimab.

CDR3 nucleotide sequence: TGTGCCAGCAGTGAAGCGCTCCGGGGCGGCACTGAAGCTTTCTTT. Translation: CASSEALRGGTEAFF. J is TRBJ1-1 and V is TRBV6-1, with D possibly TRBD1 on 5 matching bases. V was clipped by 0 bases and J by 4 bases, with 12 bases between them. The CDR3 is 15 residues long. Germline CDR1 MNHNS, CDR2 SASEGT.